This T cell receptor beta chain was profiled in a study of T cell responses to AZD1222 COVID-19 vaccine. Clones were read by immunoSEQ multiplex PCR, and TCRdb kept only the in-frame ones, dropping some. The table records roughly 110,000 clones, around 89% of them present only once. Germline assignment: CDR1 KGHDR and CDR2 SFDVKD. The CDR3 sequence is 23 residues long. Between the trimmed V and J ends, which lost 5 bases and 2 bases, there was a span of 36 bases. This chain links TRBV24-1 with TRBJ1-5; possibly TRBD1 for D (6 bases). The receptor was derived from an adult in good health. Sequencing was performed on peripheral blood, taken on day 0 of AZD1222 vaccination. For the CDR3, the DNA is TGTGCCACCAGTGCTTCCCCCCCTGGATTCACCTCAACAGGGACGAGGCGCAATCAGCCCCAGCATTTT. Translated, it gives CATSASPPGFTSTGTRRNQPQHF.